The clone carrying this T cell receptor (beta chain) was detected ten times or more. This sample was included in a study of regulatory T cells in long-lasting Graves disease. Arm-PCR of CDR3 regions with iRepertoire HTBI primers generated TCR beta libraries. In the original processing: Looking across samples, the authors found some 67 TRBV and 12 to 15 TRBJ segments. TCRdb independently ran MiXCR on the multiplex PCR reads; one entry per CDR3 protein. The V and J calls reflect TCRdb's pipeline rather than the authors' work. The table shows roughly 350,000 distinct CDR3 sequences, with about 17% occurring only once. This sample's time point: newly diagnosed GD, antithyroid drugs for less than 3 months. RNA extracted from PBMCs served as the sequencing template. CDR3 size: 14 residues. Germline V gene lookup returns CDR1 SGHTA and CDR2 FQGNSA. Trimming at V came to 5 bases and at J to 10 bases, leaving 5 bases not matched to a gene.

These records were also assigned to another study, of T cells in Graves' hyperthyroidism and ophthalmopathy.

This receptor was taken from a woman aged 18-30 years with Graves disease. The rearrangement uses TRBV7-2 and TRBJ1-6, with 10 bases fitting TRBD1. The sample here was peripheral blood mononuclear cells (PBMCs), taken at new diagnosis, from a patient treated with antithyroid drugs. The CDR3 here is CASSETGGQSPLHF. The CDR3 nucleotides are TGTGCCAGCAGCGAGACAGGGGGCCAATCACCCCTCCACTTT.